Sequencing of this TCR beta chain was carried out in a study of CD8+ T cells in alopecia areata. The study's findings and limits: Scalp clonality and expanded CD8+ clones among the top 100 fell significantly with tofacitinib. Scalp lesions, especially in alopecia totalis/universalis, had higher clonality than normal scalp.

Germline V CDR1 and CDR2: SGHRS, YFSETQ. The CDR3 is 15 amino acids. Between the trimmed V and J ends, which lost 0 bases and 3 bases, there was a span of 12 bases. Indicated treatment: oral pan-JAK inhibitor, 5-10 mg twice daily. Sampling of alopecia areata patients yielded lesional scalp punch biopsies as well as peripheral blood. In its sample, this clone was seen a few times. The target antigen is unknown. cDNA reverse transcribed from extracted RNA served as the sequencing template. Profiled with immunoSEQ multiplex PCR; TCRdb holds only in-frame clones, not every one. The sample holds over 150,000 clones, about 53% seen once.

Sample: CD8+ T cells sorted from blood, taken at week 24, from a patient treated with tofacitinib. This sequence was found in a human donor with alopecia areata. This chain links TRBV5-1 with TRBJ1-1; D not certain. The CDR3 protein is CASSLEGARHTEAFF. The CDR3 region has the DNA TGCGCCAGCAGCTTGGAAGGAGCTAGACACACTGAAGCTTTCTTT.